The 20 T cell receptor beta chains given below trace back to one sample, sequenced in a study of T cell responses to AZD1222 COVID-19 vaccine. The method was immunoSEQ multiplex PCR; TCRdb's version includes in-frame clones alone and lacks a portion of them. The sample lists 40,000 to 50,000 clones, over 80% occurring once. Sequenced here: peripheral blood, sampled 28 days after the second AZD1222 dose. The source is an adult who received the AZD1222 COVID-19 vaccine.

The CDR3 reads CAWRRPIRANYGYTF. The CDR3 DNA sequence: TGTGCCTGGAGACGGCCAATTCGAGCTAACTATGGCTACACCTTC. The genes are TRBV30 and TRBJ1-2; D not certain. The CDR3 loop spans 15 amino acids. The V end was cut by 3 bases, the J end by 0 bases, with 14 bases between. Germline CDR1 is GTSNPN and CDR2 is SVGIG (reference sequence).

The genes are TRBV14 and TRBJ2-1, with TRBD1 matching over 8 bases. This CDR3 comprises 15 residues. Germline loops: CDR1 SGHDN, CDR2 FVKESK. V dropped 2 bases and J dropped 1; count of bases not matched to a gene: 1. CDR3: CASSQTGGSYNEQFF. CDR3 coding DNA: TGTGCCAGCAGCCAAACAGGGGGATCCTACAATGAGCAGTTCTTC.

The V and J genes are TRBV14 and TRBJ2-7; TRBD1 might be the D (5 bases). The CDR3 contains 12 residues. Germline V lookup: CDR1 SGHDN, CDR2 FVKESK. Trimming shortened V by 7 bases and J by 3 bases, and 10 bases separated the two germline ends. The DNA of the CDR3 is TGTGCCAGCAAGGGGCCCGGCTACGAGCAGTACTTC. Translating it yields CASKGPGYEQYF.

The chain carries TRBV9 and TRBJ1-6, with D tentatively TRBD1 (6 bases). The CDR3 is 15 amino acids. The ends were cut back, 3 bases at V and 6 bases at J, with 13 bases in the middle. Looked up from germline, CDR1 is SGDLS and CDR2 is YYNGEE. The CDR3 region has the DNA TGTGCCAGCAGCGCCGCCGGCAGGGGTAATTCACCCCTCCACTTT. Its protein product is CASSAAGRGNSPLHF.

The rearrangement uses TRBV7-3 and TRBJ2-5; possibly TRBD1 or TRBD2 for D (5 bases each). CDR1 SGHTA and CDR2 FQGTGA come from the germline V gene. This CDR3 is built from 13 residues. V was trimmed by 5 bases and J by 1 base, leaving 8 bases between them. The CDR3 DNA follows: TGTGCCAGCAGCCGGGACCGCCAAGAGACCCAGTACTTC. This codes for CASSRDRQETQYF.

The genes are TRBV19 and TRBJ2-7; D might be TRBD1 (5 bases). V shed 6 bases and J shed 0 bases, with 15 bases lying between them. The CDR3 covers 15 residues. Germline V gives CDR1 LNHDA, CDR2 SQIVND (reference sequence). The CDR3 loop is CASSKPGRVSYEQYF. As DNA, the CDR3 is TGTGCCAGTAGCAAGCCCGGCAGGGTCTCCTACGAGCAGTACTTC.

The genes are TRBV5-1 and TRBJ2-1, with 8 bases aligning to TRBD2. V trimming: 4 bases; J trimming: 6 bases; junction bases outside the gene matches: 9. The CDR3 spans 15 residues. The V gene's germline CDR1 is SGHRS and CDR2 YFSETQ. The CDR3 loop reads CASSPVGLAANEQFF. In DNA form, the CDR3 reads TGCGCCAGCAGCCCGGTCGGACTAGCTGCCAATGAGCAGTTCTTC.

The chain joins TRBV2 to TRBJ2-7; D perhaps matches TRBD2 (6 bases). V was cut by 2 bases and J by 5 bases, with 16 bases left in between. Per germline, CDR1 SNHLY and CDR2 FYNNEI. This CDR3 spans 15 amino acids. CDR3 residues: CASSETAGAGNEQYF. The CDR3 coding sequence is TGTGCCAGCAGTGAAACGGCAGGCGCGGGGAACGAGCAGTACTTC.

This chain joins TRBV11-2 and TRBJ2-4; weak D call: TRBD2 (6 bases). Germline-derived CDR1 and CDR2 are SGHAT and FQNNGV. The CDR3 is 17 amino acids. V was pared by 0 bases and J by 2 bases, with 14 bases between. The CDR3 nucleotides read TGTGCCAGCAGCTTAGATCGCAGCGGGCTGACCAAAAACATTCAGTACTTC. Translation gives CASSLDRSGLTKNIQYF.

The chain links TRBV9 to TRBJ2-3; no reliable D call. Trimming pared 0 bases from V and 1 base from J, leaving 6 bases between. CDR3 length: 14 residues. Germline CDR1 and CDR2: SGDLS and YYNGEE. The CDR3 here is CASSVGVGTDTQYF. CDR3 bases: TGTGCCAGCAGCGTAGGAGTAGGCACAGATACGCAGTATTTT.

Concerning this clone itself: An end of the junction does not agree with germline; a read error may underlie this. CDR3 sequence: CASSSYDRSVF. DNA for the CDR3: TGTGCCAGCAGCTCATACGACAGGTCCGTCTTC. The V and J genes are TRBV5-6 and TRBJ2-7; TRBD1 might be the D (6 bases). This CDR3 comprises 11 residues. Germline lookup yields CDR1 SGHDT and CDR2 YYEEEE.

The CDR3 nucleotides are TGTGCCAGTAGGACAAAGACTAGCGGGGGTGGCAATGAGCAGTTCTTC. Amino acid sequence: CASRTKTSGGGNEQFF. This chain links TRBV19 with TRBJ2-1, with TRBD2 matching over 12 bases. Germline trimming cut 6 bases from V and 6 bases from J; bases unmatched to any gene: 9. The CDR3 contains 16 residues. In germline, CDR1 is LNHDA, CDR2 SQIVND (reference sequence).

The chain has TRBV27 and TRBJ2-1, with 7 nucleotides matching TRBD2. The V gene end was trimmed by 6 bases and the J gene end by 5 bases; junction bases not matched to a gene: 10. The CDR3 consists of 15 residues. Germline V gene sequence: CDR1 MNHEY, CDR2 SMNVEV (reference sequence). CDR3 nucleotides: TGTGCCAGCAGCCTGTGGCGGGGGAGGAACAATGAGCAGTTCTTC. This translates into CASSLWRGRNNEQFF.

This clone turned up a few times. The gene calls are TRBV7-9 and TRBJ1-2; D unresolved. Germline V gene data show CDR1 as SEHNR and CDR2 as FQNEAQ (reference sequence). CDR3 length: 13 residues. The V end was cut by 3 bases, the J end by 0 bases, with 5 bases between. CDR3 sequence (DNA): TGTGCCAGCAGCTTGAGTCCTAACTATGGCTACACCTTC. This codes for CASSLSPNYGYTF.

The rearrangement joins TRBV18 to TRBJ1-1; TRBD1 is a possible D gene (5 bases). CDR1 KGHSH and CDR2 LQKENI come from the germline V gene. CDR3 length: 14 amino acids. V lost 2 bases to trimming and J lost 3 bases, with 10 bases between them. In DNA, the CDR3 is TGTGCCAGCTCACCAAGTGTGGGGGACACTGAAGCTTTCTTT. It translates to CASSPSVGDTEAFF.

This rearrangement joins TRBV11-2 to TRBJ2-5, with D unclear. Trimming pared 0 bases from V and 7 bases from J, leaving 12 bases between. Germline V gives CDR1 SGHAT, CDR2 FQNNGV. The CDR3 has 14 amino acids. CDR3 loop: CASSLENADGTQYF. The DNA for the CDR3 is TGTGCCAGCAGCTTAGAAAATGCGGACGGGACCCAGTACTTC.

The chain couples TRBV7-3 to TRBJ2-1, with 10 bases identical to TRBD1. Germline V gene data show CDR1 as SGHTA and CDR2 as FQGTGA. With V trimmed by 1 base and J by 6 bases, 3 bases remained unmatched. The CDR3 sequence is 15 residues long. CDR3 sequence reads: CASSLMTGGRNEQFF. DNA for the CDR3: TGTGCCAGCAGCTTAATGACAGGGGGCCGCAATGAGCAGTTCTTC.

This sequence joins TRBV25-1 and TRBJ2-1, with 10 bases aligning to TRBD2. V lost 4 bases and J lost 15; bases outside the gene matches: 9. The CDR3 loop spans 13 amino acids. CDR1 and CDR2 (germline): MGHDK, SYGVNS. The DNA for the CDR3 is TGTGCCAGCAGTGTTACTAGCGGGACCGTGCGGTTCTTC. Its translation is CASSVTSGTVRFF.

The count of this clone is one. The V gene is TRBV7-2, the J gene TRBJ1-5; TRBD1 matches at 7 bases. Germline V gives CDR1 SGHTA, CDR2 FQGNSA. Trimming took 5 bases from V and 4 from J; bases not matched to a gene: 14. This CDR3 contains 17 residues. The CDR3: CASSPRQGLNLNQPQHF. DNA of the CDR3: TGTGCCAGCAGCCCCCGACAGGGTCTAAACCTTAATCAGCCCCAGCATTTT.

This chain's CDR3 is CASSKMETQYF. In nucleotides, the CDR3 is TGTGCCAGCAGCAAAATGGAGACCCAGTACTTC. The genes are TRBV4-2 and TRBJ2-5, with D hard to call. CDR1 LGHNA and CDR2 YNFKEQ come from the germline V gene. The V and J ends lost 5 bases and 5 bases respectively, with 6 bases between them. The CDR3 totals 11 residues.